This T cell receptor (beta chain) comes out of a study of immune heterogeneity within non-small cell lung tumors. A first 10-cycle multiplex round used 32 V-gene and 13 J-gene primers on TCR beta CDR3. Each CDR3 protein gets one entry after TCRdb re-called the multiplex PCR reads with MiXCR. This sample has 6,000 to 6,500 distinct CDR3 sequences, with less than 25% found just once. There are 14 residues in the CDR3. Trimming shortened V by 4 bases and J by 6 bases, and 18 bases separated the two germline ends. The germline gives CDR1 GTSNPN, CDR2 SVGIG (reference sequence). Per sample, about 600 ng of bulk tumor genomic DNA was the template used. Several far-apart biopsies were taken per primary tumor during surgery. Enrolled individuals presented with untreated, newly diagnosed non-small cell lung cancer and received curative surgery. Non-small cell lung cancer patients, newly diagnosed and having surgery with curative intent, served as donors.

This clonotype is labeled as medium-sized. The target antigen is unknown. The study's findings and limits: Alongside site-unique high-frequency clones, identical dominant CDR3 beta clonotypes recurred across tumor sites within a patient. Across individual patients, the high-frequency T-cell receptor beta clonotypes were largely distinct.

The rearrangement uses TRBV30 and TRBJ1-1, with D maybe TRBD1 (6 bases). The TCR was taken from a man in his 70s with non-small cell lung cancer. The sequenced material came from lung tumor tissue. The DNA for the CDR3 is TGTGCCTGGATGGATTTAGGGGGGGGAGCTGAAGCTTTCTTT. It is translated as CAWMDLGGGAEAFF. Full variable domain (missing parts from reference TRBV30 and TRBJ1-1): SQTIHQWPATLVQPVGSPLSLECTVEGTSNPNLYWYRQAAGRGLQLLFYSVGIGQISSEVPQNLSASRPQDRQFILSSKKLLLSDSGFYLCAWMDLGGGAEAFFGQGTRLTVV.